Each of the 15 T cell receptor beta chains below was sequenced from the same sample in a study of control samples from healthy donors and cancer patients. The table came from immunoSEQ multiplex PCR; TCRdb's copy has only in-frame clones and leaves some out. This table holds under 150,000 clones, 89% found once. Input material: blood. The receptors originated from a man aged 30 to 39 in good health.

This clone was observed a handful of times. The chain is built from TRBV6-5 and TRBJ1-5; D uncertain. Germline-derived CDR1 and CDR2 are MNHEY and SVGAGI. V was clipped by 6 bases and J by 2 bases, with 8 bases between them. This CDR3 is built from 13 residues. CDR3 amino acids: CASRREGNQPQHF. The CDR3 DNA reads as TGTGCCAGCAGAAGGGAGGGCAATCAGCCCCAGCATTTT.

This chain connects TRBV10-3 to TRBJ1-2; the match to TRBD1 covers 7 bases. V shed 3 bases, J shed 6 bases, and the junction held 16 bases outside the gene matches. CDR3 size: 17 residues. Germline CDR1 and CDR2: ENHRY and SYGVKD. CDR3 in amino acids: CAISETIGQVVGNGYTF. The CDR3 DNA is TGTGCCATCAGTGAAACAATAGGACAGGTGGTGGGGAATGGCTACACCTTC.

In this sample, this clone turned up once. The chain combines TRBV12-3 or TRBV12-4 with TRBJ2-5; 10 nucleotides align to TRBD2. The junction had 0 bases not matched to a gene; V was cut back by 4 bases and J by 4 bases. This CDR3 spans 13 amino acids. CDR3 protein: CASSWTSGETQYF. In DNA, the CDR3 is TGTGCCAGCAGTTGGACTAGCGGAGAGACCCAGTACTTC.

The rearrangement uses TRBV4-3 and TRBJ1-1; possibly TRBD1 for D (5 bases). The CDR3 has 16 amino acids. V lost 0 bases and J 2 bases, leaving 13 bases between the germline ends. Germline V gives CDR1 LGHNA, CDR2 YSLEER. For the CDR3, the DNA is TGCGCCAGCAGCCAAGATGGGAACGGGGACAACACTGAAGCTTTCTTT. Translating gives CASSQDGNGDNTEAFF.

This chain links TRBV7-3 with TRBJ2-1, with 9 nucleotides matching TRBD2. There are 15 residues in the CDR3. The germline V gene has CDR1 SGHTA and CDR2 FQGTGA. J gave up 8 bases and V 5 bases, and 10 bases lay outside the gene matches. The CDR3, as DNA: TGTGCCAGCAGCACGACTAGCGGTCCGGGGGATGAGCAGTTCTTC. It specifies CASSTTSGPGDEQFF.

The CDR3 loop reads CASSAGTRNTEAFF. CDR3 in DNA: TGTGCCAGCAGCGCCGGGACAAGGAACACTGAAGCTTTCTTT. The chain recombines TRBV9 with TRBJ1-1, with D tentatively TRBD1 (6 bases). Per the germline V gene, CDR1 is SGDLS and CDR2 is YYNGEE. V was shortened by 3 bases and J by 1 base, with 10 bases between the two germline ends. CDR3 size: 14 residues.

The V call is TRBV20-1, the J call TRBJ2-7; the D is unclear. The length of the CDR3 is 11 residues. Trimming shortened V by 0 bases and J by 2 bases, and 2 bases separated the two germline ends. The germline V gene encodes CDR1 DFQATT and CDR2 SNEGSKA (reference sequence). The CDR3 DNA sequence: TGCAGTGCTAGAGATCCCTACGAGCAGTACTTC. It translates to CSARDPYEQYF.

The rearrangement joins TRBV4-3 to TRBJ2-7, with 10 bases that match TRBD1. Germline V gene lookup returns CDR1 LGHNA and CDR2 YSLEER. The CDR3 has 15 amino acids. V gave up 6 bases and J gave up 0 bases; unmatched junction bases: 5. Here the CDR3 DNA reads TGCGCCAGCAGTCGGACAGGGGGGAGCTCCTACGAGCAGTACTTC. Protein product: CASSRTGGSSYEQYF.

This chain links TRBV18 with TRBJ1-1; D is uncertain. The CDR3 spans 17 residues. V was shortened by 1 base and J by 0 bases, with 15 bases between the two germline ends. The germline V gene encodes CDR1 KGHSH and CDR2 LQKENI. The CDR3 DNA sequence: TGTGCCAGCTCACCACAACGGGCAGCCACGCTGAACACTGAAGCTTTCTTT. This encodes CASSPQRAATLNTEAFF.

This chain connects TRBV27 to TRBJ1-2; a possible D gene is TRBD1 (6 bases). Looked up from germline, CDR1 is MNHEY and CDR2 is SMNVEV (reference sequence). With 1 base removed from V and 0 bases from J, the gap between germline ends came to 18 bases. CDR3 length: 18 residues. The CDR3 sequence is CASSLLGTTALANYGYTF. The CDR3 nucleotides read TGTGCCAGCAGTTTATTAGGGACAACTGCTCTAGCTAACTATGGCTACACCTTC.

The chain joins TRBV7-3 to TRBJ1-1; D is ambiguous. The V end was cut by 5 bases, the J end by 1 base, with 8 bases between. The germline V gene encodes CDR1 SGHTA and CDR2 FQGTGA. The CDR3 extends over 13 amino acids. The CDR3 nucleotides read TGTGCCAGCAGCGTCCGGGAGAACACTGAAGCTTTCTTT. This gives the protein CASSVRENTEAFF.

The chain couples TRBV15 to TRBJ1-5; 8 bases fit TRBD1. The CDR3 length is 15 residues. The V gene end was trimmed by 5 bases and the J gene end by 1 base; junction bases not matched to a gene: 4. Per germline, CDR1 LNHNV and CDR2 YYDKDF (reference sequence). CDR3 protein: CATSGQGNSNQPQHF. DNA of the CDR3: TGTGCCACCAGCGGACAGGGTAACAGCAATCAGCCCCAGCATTTT.

This chain connects TRBV9 to TRBJ2-7; possible D gene TRBD1, 6 bases. The CDR3 is 15 residues long. In germline, CDR1 is SGDLS, CDR2 YYNGEE. V lost 4 bases, J lost 0 bases, and 14 bases lay in between. In DNA, the CDR3 is TGTGCCAGCAGCCCGCTCGACAGGAACTCCTACGAGCAGTACTTC. The encoded protein is CASSPLDRNSYEQYF.

The chain's CDR3 is CASSATGTSPYEQYF. CDR3 DNA sequence: TGTGCCAGCAGCGCCACCGGGACGTCCCCCTACGAGCAGTACTTC. The chain combines TRBV9 with TRBJ2-7; D is perhaps TRBD1 or TRBD2 (5 bases each). Germline CDR1 reads SGDLS; CDR2 reads YYNGEE. CDR3 length equals 15 residues. Trimming shortened V by 3 bases and J by 2 bases, and 15 bases separated the two germline ends.

The chain has TRBV30 and TRBJ2-1; D remains ambiguous. The CDR3 covers 13 residues. The germline V gene has CDR1 GTSNPN and CDR2 SVGIG (reference sequence). Deletions cut 2 bases from V and 9 bases from J, with 14 bases between. CDR3 sequence (DNA): TGTGCCTGGAGTAGATCCGAGAGAGGTGAGCAGTTCTTC. Protein product: CAWSRSERGEQFF. Variable domain in full (rest from reference TRBV30 and TRBJ2-1): SQTIHQWPATLVQPVGSPLSLECTVEGTSNPNLYWYRQAAGRGLQLLFYSVGIGQISSEVPQNLSASRPQDRQFILSSKKLLLSDSGFYLCAWSRSERGEQFFGPGTRLTVL.